Detailed here is one T cell receptor (beta chain). Its specificity is not known. This entry comes from a study of shared clonotypes between healthy human individuals. Study-wide findings and caveats: Estimated richness values were generally larger in naive subsets than in memory subsets.

Method: immunoSEQ multiplex PCR; TCRdb's copy keeps in-frame clones and lacks some. The sample lists hundreds of thousands of clones, around 95% occurring once. The naive CD8 fraction comprised CD45RO-negative cells positively selected for CCR7 and excluded terminally differentiated effector memory CD45RA+ cells. Sequenced: naive CD8+ T cells sorted from blood. The receptor's source is a woman in her twenties or thirties in good health.

CDR3 in amino acids: CATSRVPGSSSYEQYF. CDR3 coding DNA: TGTGCCACCAGCAGAGTTCCGGGTTCTAGCTCCTACGAGCAGTACTTC. The V call is TRBV15, the J call TRBJ2-7; D unresolved. The CDR3 spans 16 residues. V was shortened by 1 base and J by 0 bases, with 13 bases between the two germline ends. The V gene's germline CDR1 is LNHNV and CDR2 YYDKDF (reference sequence).